The following is a T cell receptor beta chain sequence with its context. Its matching antigen is unknown. Related graft donors supplied nonmyeloablative bone marrow transplants, and mixed chimerism was transient. CD4+CD25+CD127- Tregs, CD4+CD25- non-Tregs, CD4 and CD8 cells were sorted. The data are from a study of Tregs in tolerant kidney transplant recipients. The protocol was immunoSEQ multiplex PCR, while the TCRdb copy is restricted to in-frame clones and leaves out a portion. The sample lists tens of thousands of clones; about 87% were seen once. The study's findings and limits: Activated donor B cell expansion appeared to reveal the most relevant donor-specific TCRbeta repertoire. Donor-specific Treg expansion exceeded global Treg expansion in tolerant patients, suggesting antigen drive. Few patients were studied, so findings need validation in larger groups.

The receptor comes from a human patient who received a combined kidney and bone marrow transplant. Some T cells could come from the graft donor. The source material was CD4+ T cells from blood (PBMCs), sampled 6 months after the transplant.

The CDR3 sequence is CASSGGLSNQPQHF. CDR3 DNA sequence: TGTGCCAGCAGTGGAGGACTGAGCAATCAGCCCCAGCATTTT. V gene TRBV6-1 combines with J gene TRBJ1-5, with D hard to call. The V gene's germline CDR1 is MNHNS and CDR2 SASEGT. CDR3 length equals 14 residues. With 4 bases removed from V and 1 base from J, the gap between germline ends came to 8 bases.